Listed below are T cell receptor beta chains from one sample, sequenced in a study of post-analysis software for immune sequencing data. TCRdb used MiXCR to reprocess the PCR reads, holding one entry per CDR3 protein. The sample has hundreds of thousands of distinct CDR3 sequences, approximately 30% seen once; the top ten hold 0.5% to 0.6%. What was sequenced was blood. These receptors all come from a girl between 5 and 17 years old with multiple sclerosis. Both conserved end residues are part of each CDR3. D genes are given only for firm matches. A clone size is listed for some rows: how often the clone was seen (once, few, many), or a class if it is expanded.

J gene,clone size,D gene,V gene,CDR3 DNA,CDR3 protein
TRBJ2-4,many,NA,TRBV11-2,TGTGCCAGCAGCTTAGTAAGGGATCAGAGCATTCAGTACTTC,CASSLVRDQSIQYF
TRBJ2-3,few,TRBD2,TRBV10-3,TGTGCCACCGAAGGACTAGCGGGGGGGACAGATACGCAGTATTTT,CATEGLAGGTDTQYF
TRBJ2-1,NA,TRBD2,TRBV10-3,TGTGCCATCAGTGAGTCGCGGGAGGCCCATGAGCAGTTCTTC,CAISESREAHEQFF
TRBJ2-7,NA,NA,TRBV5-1,TGCGCCAGCAGCCCTGGAAGATGGACAATTGGGGTCTACGAGCAGTACTTC,CASSPGRWTIGVYEQYF
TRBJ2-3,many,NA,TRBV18,TGTGCCAGCTCACCAAGAGATACGCAGTATTTT,CASSPRDTQYF
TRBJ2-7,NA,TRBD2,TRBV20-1,TGCAGTGCTCCAGCGGGTAGCGGGAGTATCTACGAGCAGTACTTC,CSAPAGSGSIYEQYF
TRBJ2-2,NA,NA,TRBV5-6,TGTGCCAGCAGCTTGATTGTGACTAGTCCTACCGGGGAGCTGTTTTTT,CASSLIVTSPTGELFF
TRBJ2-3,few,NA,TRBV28,TGTGCCAGCAGCCCCTACGGCCGGGATACGCAGTATTTT,CASSPYGRDTQYF
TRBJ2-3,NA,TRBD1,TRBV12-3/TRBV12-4,TGTGCCAGCAGCCGCACCCCAGGGACAGGGGGTACAGATACGCAGTATTTT,CASSRTPGTGGTDTQYF
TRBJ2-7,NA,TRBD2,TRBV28,TGTGCCGGCAGGACACCCGGACTAGCGGGAGACGAGCAGTACTTC,CAGRTPGLAGDEQYF
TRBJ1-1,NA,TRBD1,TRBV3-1,TGTGCCAGCAGCCTCGTGGACAGGCACACTGAAGCTTTCTTT,CASSLVDRHTEAFF
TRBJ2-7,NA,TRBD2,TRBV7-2,TGTGCCAGCAGCTTAGGTCCTAGCGGCTCCTACGAGCAGTACTTC,CASSLGPSGSYEQYF
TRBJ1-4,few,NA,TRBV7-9,TGTGCCAGCGCCCGGGGGAGTGAAAAACTGTTTTTT,CASARGSEKLFF
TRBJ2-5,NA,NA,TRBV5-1,TGCGCCAGCAGCTTGGAGGGGGGCGCCCCCTGGGAGACCCAGTACTTC,CASSLEGGAPWETQYF
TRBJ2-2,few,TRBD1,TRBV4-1,TGCGCCAGCAGCCAAGAACGAGGGGGCTTCACCGGGGAGCTGTTTTTT,CASSQERGGFTGELFF
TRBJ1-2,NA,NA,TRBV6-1,TGTGCCAGCCGCGGGACTGATACCCGTGGCTACACCTTC,CASRGTDTRGYTF
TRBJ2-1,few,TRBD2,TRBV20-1,TGCAGTGCTCTCACCGGGCTAGCGGGAGGGCCCGACTACAATGAGCAGTTCTTC,CSALTGLAGGPDYNEQFF
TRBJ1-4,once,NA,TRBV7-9,TGTGCCAGCAGCCCCGCGGGGGGAGCAACTAATGAAAAACTGTTTTTT,CASSPAGGATNEKLFF
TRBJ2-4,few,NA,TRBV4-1,TGCGCCAGCAGCCAAGGACAGACAAAAAACATTCAGTACTTC,CASSQGQTKNIQYF
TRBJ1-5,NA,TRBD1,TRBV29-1,TGCAGCGCCGCGACAGGGGGCGACCTAAGAGCGGGAGCCCAGCATTTT,CSAATGGDLRAGAQHF
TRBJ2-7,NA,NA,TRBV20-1,TGCAGTGCTAGCCCTGCCAGCACCTACGAGCAGTACTTC,CSASPASTYEQYF
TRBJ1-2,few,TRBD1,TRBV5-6,TGTGCCAGCAGCCCCCCCGGGGGGACAGGAAGCGGAGGCTACACCTTC,CASSPPGGTGSGGYTF
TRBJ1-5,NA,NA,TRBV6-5,TGTGCCAGCAGTTATGGGGTGATCGGTGCGGCCCAGCATTTT,CASSYGVIGAAQHF
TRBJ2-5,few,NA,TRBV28,TGTGCCAGCAGTCCCTTGACTGGTAAAGAGACCCAGTACTTC,CASSPLTGKETQYF
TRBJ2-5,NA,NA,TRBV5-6,TGTGCCAGCAGCCAGGGGGGGGTTTGGGAGACCCAGTACTTC,CASSQGGVWETQYF
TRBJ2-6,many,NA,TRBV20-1,TGCAGTGCTAGTCGCTCTGGGGCCAACGTCCTGACTTTC,CSASRSGANVLTF
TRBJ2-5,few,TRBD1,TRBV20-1,TGCAGTGCACGCCGACCAGGACAGGGGGTATGGGAGACCCAGTACTTC,CSARRPGQGVWETQYF
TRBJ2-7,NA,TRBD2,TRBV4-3,TGCGCCAGCAGCCACCCTCGGGGAGCGGGGGATTACTACAATGAGCAGTACTTC,CASSHPRGAGDYYNEQYF
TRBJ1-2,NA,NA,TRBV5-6,TGTGCCAGCAGCTTGGATGAGGGCGCAAGGGGGAACTATGGCTACACCTTC,CASSLDEGARGNYGYTF
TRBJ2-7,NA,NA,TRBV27,TGTGTCAGCAGCCCAAACGCCGGGGGCGGATACGAGCAGTACTTC,CVSSPNAGGGYEQYF
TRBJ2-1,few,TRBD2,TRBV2,TGTGCCATCGGGGGGGGTGTTGAGCAGTTCTTC,CAIGGGVEQFF
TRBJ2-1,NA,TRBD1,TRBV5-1,TGCGCCAGCAGCCCGGCTCCCGGGACAGGGAACTGGAATGAGCAGTTCTTC,CASSPAPGTGNWNEQFF
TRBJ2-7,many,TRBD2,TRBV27,TGTGCCAGCAGTTCATCGGGACTAGCGGGAGGGCCACGCGAGCAGTACTTC,CASSSSGLAGGPREQYF
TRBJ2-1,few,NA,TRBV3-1,TGTGCCAGCAGCCAAGATTGGACAGAGCAGTTCTTC,CASSQDWTEQFF
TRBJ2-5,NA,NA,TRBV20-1,TGCAGTGCTAGAGGAGAAGACAGACAAGAGACCCAGTACTTC,CSARGEDRQETQYF
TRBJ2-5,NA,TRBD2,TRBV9,TGTGCCAGCAGTGCTAGCGGGCACCAGCCCCAGTACTTC,CASSASGHQPQYF
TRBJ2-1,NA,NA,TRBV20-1,TGCAGTGCTGGCTCGATTGAGGTACGCTCCTACAATGAGCAGTTCTTC,CSAGSIEVRSYNEQFF
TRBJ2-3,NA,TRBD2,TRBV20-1,TGCAGTGCTAGAGTCCTAGCGGGAGACACAGATACGCAGTATTTT,CSARVLAGDTDTQYF
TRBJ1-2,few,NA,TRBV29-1,TGCAGCGAATCCAGCCACTATGGCTACACCTTC,CSESSHYGYTF
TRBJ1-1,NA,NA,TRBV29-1,TGCAGCGTTGACAGGGACCAGAACACTGAAGCTTTCTTT,CSVDRDQNTEAFF
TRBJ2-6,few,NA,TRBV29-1,TGCAGCGTTGAAGAGCGAACCGGGGCCAACGTCCTGACTTTC,CSVEERTGANVLTF
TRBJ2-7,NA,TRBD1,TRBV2,TGTGCCAGCACGCCGGACAGGCTGAGCTCCTACGAGCAGTACTTC,CASTPDRLSSYEQYF
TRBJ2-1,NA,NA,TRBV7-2,TGTGCCAGCAGCTTCGAACTGTTTTACAATGAGCAGTTCTTC,CASSFELFYNEQFF
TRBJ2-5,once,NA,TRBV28,TGTGCCAGCAGTCTAGCCACAAGACAGGACCCCAAGGCGTACTTC,CASSLATRQDPKAYF
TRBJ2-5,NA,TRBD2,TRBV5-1,TGCGCCAGCAACTTAGCGGGGGAAGAGACCCAGTACTTC,CASNLAGEETQYF
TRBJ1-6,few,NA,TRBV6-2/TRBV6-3,TGTGCCAGCACCACGCGCGGCGGGGGTGACTCACCCCTCCACTTT,CASTTRGGGDSPLHF
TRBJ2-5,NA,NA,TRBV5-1,TGCGCCAGCAGCTTGACCATGTACCAAGAGACCCAGTACTTC,CASSLTMYQETQYF
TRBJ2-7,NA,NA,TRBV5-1,TGCGCCAGCAGCTTTGGGGCGGTACCGGACCGTTACGAGCAGTACTTC,CASSFGAVPDRYEQYF
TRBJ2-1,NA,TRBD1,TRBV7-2,TGTGCCACCTTGAGAGGGACAGGGGTGAACAATGAGCAGTTCTTC,CATLRGTGVNNEQFF
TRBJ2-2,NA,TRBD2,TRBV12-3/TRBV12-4,TGTGCCAGCAGTTATCGGGAGGGCCAGACGACCGGGGAGCTGTTTTTT,CASSYREGQTTGELFF
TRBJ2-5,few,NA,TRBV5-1,TGCGCCAGCAGCGGACTCGTCGAAGAGACCCAGTACTTC,CASSGLVEETQYF
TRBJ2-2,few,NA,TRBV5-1,TGCGCCAGCAGTATGGGCACTGACACCGGGGAGCTGTTTTTT,CASSMGTDTGELFF
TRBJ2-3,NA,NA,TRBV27,TGTGCCAGCAGTTCGCCACGGGGGCGACGGTCTAGCACAGATACGCAGTATTTT,CASSSPRGRRSSTDTQYF
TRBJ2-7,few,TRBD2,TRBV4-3,TGCGCCAGCAGCCAAGAGTTCGGACTAGCGGGAAAGTTCTACGAGCAGTACTTC,CASSQEFGLAGKFYEQYF
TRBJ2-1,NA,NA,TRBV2,TGTGCCAGCAGTCGGCCGGGCAACAATGTGCAGTTCTTC,CASSRPGNNVQFF
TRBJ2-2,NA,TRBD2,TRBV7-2,TGTGCCAGCAGCTCCCGCACCACTAGCGGGATAACCTATAACGGGGAGCTGTTTTTT,CASSSRTTSGITYNGELFF
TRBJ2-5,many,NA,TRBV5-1,TGCGCCAGCAGCTTGGCCGGGAACCAAGAGACCCAGTACTTC,CASSLAGNQETQYF
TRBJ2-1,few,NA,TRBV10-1,TGCGCCAGCAGTGAGTCGGGCAGGGTGGTCATCAATGAGCAGTTCTTC,CASSESGRVVINEQFF
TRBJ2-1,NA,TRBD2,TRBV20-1,TGCAGTGCCCTAGGAGCGGGGGGATACAATGAGCAGTTCTTC,CSALGAGGYNEQFF